These 5 T cell receptor beta chains share one sample of origin, sequenced in a study of T cells in Graves' hyperthyroidism and ophthalmopathy. Authors of the study amplified TCR beta CDR3 regions from RNA transcripts. Primed by the HTBI set, a first-round RT-PCR was run on the TCR CDR3. TCRdb independently ran MiXCR on the multiplex PCR reads; one entry per CDR3 protein. Altogether hundreds of thousands of distinct CDR3 sequences are present, 15% to 18% being singletons, with the ten largest covering approximately 7.5%. Specimen: blood. These receptors originate from a woman under 30 with Graves' hyperthyroidism.

This clonotype was seen a few times. V usage is TRBV29-1 and J usage is TRBJ1-2, with 8 bases fitting TRBD1. Trimming at V came to 7 bases and at J to 8 bases, leaving 9 bases not matched to a gene. The CDR3 totals 12 residues. The V gene's germline CDR1 is SQVTM and CDR2 ANQGSEA. As DNA, the CDR3 is TGCAGCGCCAGACAGGGGTTGCAGGGCTACACCTTC. This encodes CSARQGLQGYTF.

This clonotype was recorded many times. The V call is TRBV7-9, the J call TRBJ2-3; the match to TRBD1 covers 10 bases. After removal of 3 bases from V and 5 bases from J, the junction contained 5 bases not matched to a gene. The CDR3 runs 15 residues. Germline CDR1 and CDR2: SEHNR and FQNEAQ (reference sequence). CDR3 DNA: TGTGCCAGCAGCTTGCCGGGACAGGGGAGAGATACGCAGTATTTT. The encoded protein is CASSLPGQGRDTQYF.

This chain uses TRBV5-1 with TRBJ2-1; 12 bases fit TRBD2. CDR3 size: 17 residues. V trimming: 4 bases; J trimming: 10 bases; junction bases outside the gene matches: 15. Germline CDR1 and CDR2: SGHRS and YFSETQ. CDR3 residues: CASSQRATSGGKAEQFF. DNA of the CDR3: TGCGCCAGCAGCCAAAGGGCGACTAGCGGGGGAAAGGCCGAGCAGTTCTTC. Variable domain in full (rest from reference TRBV5-1 and TRBJ2-1): KAGVTQTPRYLIKTRGQQVTLSCSPISGHRSVSWYQQTPGQGLQFLFEYFSETQRNKGNFPGRFSGRQFSNSRSEMNVSTLELGDSALYLCASSQRATSGGKAEQFFGPGTRLTVL.

This clonotype has a handful of counts. The chain links TRBV27 to TRBJ2-7; 7 nucleotides agree with TRBD2. J gave up 9 bases and V 4 bases, and 12 bases lay outside the gene matches. Germline values: CDR1 MNHEY, CDR2 SMNVEV (reference sequence). The CDR3 is 14 residues long. CDR3 region: CASSSHQGGTVQYF. In DNA, the CDR3 is TGTGCCAGCAGTTCACACCAGGGAGGGACGGTGCAGTACTTC.

This clonotype was seen at least ten times. This chain links TRBV6-9 with TRBJ1-6, with D perhaps matching TRBD1 (5 bases). Germline CDR1 and CDR2: MNHGY and SVAAGI. This CDR3 has 17 amino acids. The germline V and J ends were trimmed by 5 bases and 3 bases, with 17 bases remaining between them. DNA of the CDR3: TGTGCCAGCAGTCCGGGACCTCCACTGAACTATAATTCACCCCTCCACTTT. This sequence encodes CASSPGPPLNYNSPLHF.